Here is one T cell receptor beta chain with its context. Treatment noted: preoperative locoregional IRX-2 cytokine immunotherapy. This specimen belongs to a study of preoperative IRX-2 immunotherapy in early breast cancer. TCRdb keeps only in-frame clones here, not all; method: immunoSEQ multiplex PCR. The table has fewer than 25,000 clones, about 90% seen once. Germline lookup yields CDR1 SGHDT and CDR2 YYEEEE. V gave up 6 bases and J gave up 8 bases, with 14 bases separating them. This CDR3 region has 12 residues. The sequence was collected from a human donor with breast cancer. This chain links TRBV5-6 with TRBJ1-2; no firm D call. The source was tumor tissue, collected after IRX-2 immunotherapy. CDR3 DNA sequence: TGTGCCAGCAAGGAGGGTCTGGGAGGCTACACCTTC. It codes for CASKEGLGGYTF.